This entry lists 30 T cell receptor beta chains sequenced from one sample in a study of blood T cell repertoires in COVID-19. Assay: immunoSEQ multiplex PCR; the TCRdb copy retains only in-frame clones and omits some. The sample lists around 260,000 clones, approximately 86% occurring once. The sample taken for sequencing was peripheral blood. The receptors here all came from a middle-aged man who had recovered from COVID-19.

CDR3 nucleotides: TGTGCCGGGGACAGGGCTGGGGCCAACGTCCTGACTTTC. It yields the protein CAGDRAGANVLTF. The V gene is TRBV7-6, the J gene TRBJ2-6; 9 positions agree with TRBD1. The J segment lost 2 bases and the V segment lost 11 bases, leaving 1 base of the junction unmatched. CDR3 length: 13 amino acids. Germline loops: CDR1 SGHVS, CDR2 FNYEAQ.

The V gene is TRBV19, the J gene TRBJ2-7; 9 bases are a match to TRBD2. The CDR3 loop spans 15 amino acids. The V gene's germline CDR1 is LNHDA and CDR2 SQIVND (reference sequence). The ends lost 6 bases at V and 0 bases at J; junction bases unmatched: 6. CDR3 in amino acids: CASRLTSGYSYEQYF. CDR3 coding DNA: TGTGCCAGTAGACTGACTAGCGGTTACTCCTACGAGCAGTACTTC.

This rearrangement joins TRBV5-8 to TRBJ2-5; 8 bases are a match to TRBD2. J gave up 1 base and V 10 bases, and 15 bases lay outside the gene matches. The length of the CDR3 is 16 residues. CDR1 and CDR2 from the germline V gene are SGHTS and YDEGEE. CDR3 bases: TGTGCCCACGCTCTCGGGGTAGCGGGGTTCCAAGAGACCCAGTACTTC. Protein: CAHALGVAGFQETQYF.

The CDR3 region is CASRTGGSIAYEQYF. In DNA form, the CDR3 reads TGTGCCAGCAGAACCGGGGGATCTATCGCATACGAGCAGTACTTC. This sequence joins TRBV7-2 and TRBJ2-7; a possible D gene is TRBD2 (6 bases). The V gene's germline CDR1 is SGHTA and CDR2 FQGNSA. V lost 6 bases and J lost 4, with 19 bases in between. CDR3 length equals 15 residues.

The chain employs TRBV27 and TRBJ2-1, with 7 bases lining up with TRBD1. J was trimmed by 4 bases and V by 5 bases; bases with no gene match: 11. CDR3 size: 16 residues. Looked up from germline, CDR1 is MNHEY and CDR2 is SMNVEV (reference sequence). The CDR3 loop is CASSPRQGLTYNEQFF. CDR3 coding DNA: TGTGCCAGCAGTCCACGACAGGGTTTGACATACAATGAGCAGTTCTTC.

The CDR3: CASSARAGRNEQYF. DNA of the CDR3: TGTGCCAGCAGCGCCCGGGCAGGGAGGAACGAGCAGTACTTC. The V call is TRBV2, the J call TRBJ2-7; tentatively, D is TRBD2 (6 bases). CDR1 is SNHLY, CDR2 FYNNEI, per germline. The CDR3 consists of 14 residues. Trimming took off 6 bases at V and 5 bases at J, with 17 bases between the two ends.

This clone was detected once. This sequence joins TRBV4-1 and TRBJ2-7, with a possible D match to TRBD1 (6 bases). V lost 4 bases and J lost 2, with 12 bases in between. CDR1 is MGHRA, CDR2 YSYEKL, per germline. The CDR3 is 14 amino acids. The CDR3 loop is CASSPWDTTYEQYF. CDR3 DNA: TGCGCCAGCAGCCCCTGGGACACCACCTACGAGCAGTACTTC.

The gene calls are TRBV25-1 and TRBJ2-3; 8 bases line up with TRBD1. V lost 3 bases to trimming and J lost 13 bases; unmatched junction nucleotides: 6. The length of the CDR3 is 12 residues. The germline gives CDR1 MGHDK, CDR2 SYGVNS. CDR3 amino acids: CASSDSGQVEYF. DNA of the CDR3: TGTGCCAGCAGTGATTCGGGACAGGTGGAGTATTTT.

CDR3 DNA: TGTGCCAGCCGCGGCGCTCTCGGTGAGCAGTTCTTC. It yields the protein CASRGALGEQFF. This rearrangement joins TRBV6-5 to TRBJ2-1; D is ambiguous. The CDR3 consists of 12 residues. With 8 bases removed from V and 9 bases from J, the gap between germline ends came to 14 bases. Germline values: CDR1 MNHEY, CDR2 SVGAGI.

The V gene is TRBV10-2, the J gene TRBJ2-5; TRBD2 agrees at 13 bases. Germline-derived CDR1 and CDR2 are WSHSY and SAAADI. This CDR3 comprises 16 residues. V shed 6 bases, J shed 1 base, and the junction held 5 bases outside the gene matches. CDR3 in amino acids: CASRQTSGGPQETQYF. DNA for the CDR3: TGCGCCAGCAGACAGACTAGCGGGGGGCCCCAAGAGACCCAGTACTTC.

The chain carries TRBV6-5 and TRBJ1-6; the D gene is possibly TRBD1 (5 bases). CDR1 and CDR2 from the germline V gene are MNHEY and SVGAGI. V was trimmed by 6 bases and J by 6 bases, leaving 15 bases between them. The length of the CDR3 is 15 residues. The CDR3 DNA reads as TGTGCCAGCAGACCCCTTGGGGGGAGTAATTCACCCCTCCACTTT. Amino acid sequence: CASRPLGGSNSPLHF.

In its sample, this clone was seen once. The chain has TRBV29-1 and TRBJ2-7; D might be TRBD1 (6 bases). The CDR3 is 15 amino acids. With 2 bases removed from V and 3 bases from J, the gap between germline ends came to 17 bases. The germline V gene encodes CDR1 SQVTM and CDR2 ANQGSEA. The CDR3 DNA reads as TGCAGCGTTGAAAGTGTGTGGGGCAGGGGCTACGAGCAGTACTTC. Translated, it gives CSVESVWGRGYEQYF.

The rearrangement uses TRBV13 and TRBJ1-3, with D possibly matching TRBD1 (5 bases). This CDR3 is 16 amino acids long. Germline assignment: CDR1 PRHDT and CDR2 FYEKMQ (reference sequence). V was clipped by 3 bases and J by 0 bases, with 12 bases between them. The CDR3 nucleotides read TGTGCCAGCAGCTTTGGCCAGGGAACCTCTGGAAACACCATATATTTT. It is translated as CASSFGQGTSGNTIYF. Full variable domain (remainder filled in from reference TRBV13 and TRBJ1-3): AAGVIQSPRHLIKEKRETATLKCYPIPRHDTVYWYQQGPGQDPQFLISFYEKMQSDKGSIPDRFSAQQFSDYHSELNMSSLELGDSALYFCASSFGQGTSGNTIYFGEGSWLTVV.

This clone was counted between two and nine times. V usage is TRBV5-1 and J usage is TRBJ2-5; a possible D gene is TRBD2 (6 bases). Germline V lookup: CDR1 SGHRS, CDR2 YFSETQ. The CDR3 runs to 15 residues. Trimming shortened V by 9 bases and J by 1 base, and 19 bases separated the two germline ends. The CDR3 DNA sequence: TGCGCCACGCGGTTTGAGGGAGGCTCCCAAGAGACCCAGTACTTC. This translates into CATRFEGGSQETQYF.

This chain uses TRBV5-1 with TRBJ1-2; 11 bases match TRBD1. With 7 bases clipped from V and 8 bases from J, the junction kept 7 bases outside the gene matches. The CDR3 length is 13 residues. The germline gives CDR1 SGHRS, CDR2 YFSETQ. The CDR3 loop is CASGTGGEGGYTF. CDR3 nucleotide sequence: TGCGCCAGCGGGACAGGGGGTGAGGGCGGCTACACCTTC. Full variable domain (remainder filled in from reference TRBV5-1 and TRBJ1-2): KAGVTQTPRYLIKTRGQQVTLSCSPISGHRSVSWYQQTPGQGLQFLFEYFSETQRNKGNFPGRFSGRQFSNSRSEMNVSTLELGDSALYLCASGTGGEGGYTFGSGTRLTVV.

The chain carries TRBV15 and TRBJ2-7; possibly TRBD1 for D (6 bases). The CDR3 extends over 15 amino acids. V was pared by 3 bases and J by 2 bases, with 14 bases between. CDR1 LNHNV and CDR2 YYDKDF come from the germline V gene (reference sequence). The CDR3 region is CATSRGAGNPYEQYF. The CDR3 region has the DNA TGTGCCACCAGCAGGGGGGCAGGGAACCCCTACGAGCAGTACTTC.

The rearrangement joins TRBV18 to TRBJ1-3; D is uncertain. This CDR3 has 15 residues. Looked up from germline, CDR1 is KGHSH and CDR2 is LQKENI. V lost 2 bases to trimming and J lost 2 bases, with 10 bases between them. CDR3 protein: CASSPIQNTGNTIYF. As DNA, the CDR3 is TGTGCCAGCTCACCAATCCAGAATACTGGAAACACCATATATTTT.

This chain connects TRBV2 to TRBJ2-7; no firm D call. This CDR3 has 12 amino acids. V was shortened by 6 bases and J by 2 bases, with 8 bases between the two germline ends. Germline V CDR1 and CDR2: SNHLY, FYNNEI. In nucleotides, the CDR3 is TGTGCCAGCAGGGTCTATCCCTACGAGCAGTACTTC. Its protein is CASRVYPYEQYF. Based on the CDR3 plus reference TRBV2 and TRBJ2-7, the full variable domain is EPEVTQTPSHQVTQMGQEVILRCVPISNHLYFYWYRQILGQKVEFLVSFYNNEISEKSEIFDDQFSVERPDGSNFTLKIRSTKLEDSAMYFCASRVYPYEQYFGPGTRLTVT.

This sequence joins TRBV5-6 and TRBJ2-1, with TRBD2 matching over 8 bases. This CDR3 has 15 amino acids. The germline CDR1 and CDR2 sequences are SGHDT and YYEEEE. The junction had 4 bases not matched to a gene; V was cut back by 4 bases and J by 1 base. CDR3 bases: TGTGCCAGCAGCCCTGTAGCGGGGTCCTACAATGAGCAGTTCTTC. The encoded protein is CASSPVAGSYNEQFF.

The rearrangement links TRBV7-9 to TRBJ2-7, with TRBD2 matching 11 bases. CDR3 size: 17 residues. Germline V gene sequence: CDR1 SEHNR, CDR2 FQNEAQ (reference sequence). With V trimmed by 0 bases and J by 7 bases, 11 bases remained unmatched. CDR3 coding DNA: TGTGCCAGCAGCTTAGCCACCCGGGGACTAGCGGCTACAGAGCAGTACTTC. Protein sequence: CASSLATRGLAATEQYF.

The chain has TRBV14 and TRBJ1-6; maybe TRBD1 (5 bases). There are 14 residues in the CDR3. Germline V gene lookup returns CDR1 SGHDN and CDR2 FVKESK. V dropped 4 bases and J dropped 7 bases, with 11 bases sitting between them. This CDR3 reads CASSLGQRNSPLHF. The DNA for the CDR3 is TGTGCCAGCAGCCTGGGGCAGCGCAATTCACCCCTCCACTTT. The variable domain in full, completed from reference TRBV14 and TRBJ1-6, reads EAGVTQFPSHSVIEKGQTVTLRCDPISGHDNLYWYRRVMGKEIKFLLHFVKESKQDESGMPNNRFLAERTGGTYSTLKVQPAELEDSGVYFCASSLGQRNSPLHFGNGTRLTVT.

CDR3 sequence reads: CASSPGLAYNEQFF. The CDR3 DNA is TGCGCCAGCAGCCCGGGACTAGCCTACAATGAGCAGTTCTTC. The chain has TRBV5-1 and TRBJ2-1, with 8 bases identical to TRBD2. The length of the CDR3 is 14 residues. Trimming cost V 4 bases and J 2 bases; bases outside gene matches: 2. Germline CDR1 is SGHRS and CDR2 is YFSETQ.

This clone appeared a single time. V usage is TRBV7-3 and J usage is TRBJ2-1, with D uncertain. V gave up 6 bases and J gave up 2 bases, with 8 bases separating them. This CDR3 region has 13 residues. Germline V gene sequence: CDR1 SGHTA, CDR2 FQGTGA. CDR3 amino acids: CASSPYAYNEQFF. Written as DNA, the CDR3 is TGTGCCAGCAGTCCCTACGCCTACAATGAGCAGTTCTTC.

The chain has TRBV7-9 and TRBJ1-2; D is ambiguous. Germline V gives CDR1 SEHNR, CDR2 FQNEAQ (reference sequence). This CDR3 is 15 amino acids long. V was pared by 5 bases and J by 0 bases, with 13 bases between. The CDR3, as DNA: TGTGCCAGCAGCCCCGCAGTCCTTACTAACTATGGCTACACCTTC. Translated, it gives CASSPAVLTNYGYTF.

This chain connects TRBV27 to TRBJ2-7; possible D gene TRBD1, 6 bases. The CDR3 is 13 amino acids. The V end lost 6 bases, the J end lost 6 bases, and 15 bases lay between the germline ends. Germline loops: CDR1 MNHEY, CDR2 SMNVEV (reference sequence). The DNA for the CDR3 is TGTGCCAGCAGGCGGTTGGGGGCGGGCGAGCAGTACTTC. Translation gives CASRRLGAGEQYF.

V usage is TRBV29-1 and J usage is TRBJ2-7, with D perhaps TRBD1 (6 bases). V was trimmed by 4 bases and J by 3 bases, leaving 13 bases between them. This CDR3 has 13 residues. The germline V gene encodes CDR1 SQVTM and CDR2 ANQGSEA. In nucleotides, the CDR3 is TGCAGCGTTGTGACAGGACCTAACTACGAGCAGTACTTC. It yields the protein CSVVTGPNYEQYF.

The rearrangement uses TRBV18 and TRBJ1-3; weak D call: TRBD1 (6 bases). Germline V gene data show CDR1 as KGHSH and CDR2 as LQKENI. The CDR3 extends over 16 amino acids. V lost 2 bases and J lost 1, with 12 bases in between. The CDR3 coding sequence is TGTGCCAGCTCACCAGGGGGCCAAGGATCTGGAAACACCATATATTTT. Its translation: CASSPGGQGSGNTIYF.

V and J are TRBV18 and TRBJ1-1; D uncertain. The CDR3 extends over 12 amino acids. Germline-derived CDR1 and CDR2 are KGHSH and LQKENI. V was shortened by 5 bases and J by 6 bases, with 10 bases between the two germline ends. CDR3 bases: TGTGCCAGCTCAACTCAGGCCGCTGAAGCTTTCTTT. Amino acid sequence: CASSTQAAEAFF. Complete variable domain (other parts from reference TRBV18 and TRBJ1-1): NAGVMQNPRHLVRRRGQEARLRCSPMKGHSHVYWYRQLPEEGLKFMVYLQKENIIDESGMPKERFSAEFPKEGPSILRIQQVVRGDSAAYFCASSTQAAEAFFGQGTRLTVV.

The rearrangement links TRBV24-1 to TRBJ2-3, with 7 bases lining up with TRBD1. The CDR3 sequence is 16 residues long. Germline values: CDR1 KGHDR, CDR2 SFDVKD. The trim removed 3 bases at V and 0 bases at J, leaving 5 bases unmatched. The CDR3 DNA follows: TGTGCCACCAGTGATCGGACAGGCTCTAGCACAGATACGCAGTATTTT. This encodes CATSDRTGSSTDTQYF.

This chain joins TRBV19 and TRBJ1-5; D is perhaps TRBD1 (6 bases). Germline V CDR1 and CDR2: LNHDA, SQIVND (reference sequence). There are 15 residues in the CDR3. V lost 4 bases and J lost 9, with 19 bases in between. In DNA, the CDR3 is TGTGCCAGTAGTAATTACAGGGTTGGTGGGGCGCCCCAGCATTTT. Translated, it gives CASSNYRVGGAPQHF.